Shown below are 18 T cell receptor beta chains from a single sample sequenced in a study of immune cell composition in non-small cell lung cancer. Normal lung was sampled as far from the tumour as possible, at least 3 cm. Libraries were prepared by immunoSEQ multiplex PCR; TCRdb keeps only in-frame clonotypes and omits some of them. This table has some 2,600 clones, 70% to 75% appearing once. The same sample was also studied in work on CD4 T cells in lung cancer.

The sequenced material came from non-adjacent lung tissue. The source is a human donor with non-small cell lung cancer.

DNA for the CDR3: TGTGCCAGCAGCGATACCGGGACTAGCGGGAGGTATGAGCAGTTCTTC. Translation: CASSDTGTSGRYEQFF. The chain carries TRBV9 and TRBJ2-1; 15 positions match TRBD2. This CDR3 comprises 16 residues. Germline CDR1 and CDR2: SGDLS and YYNGEE. V was pared by 3 bases and J by 8 bases, with 6 bases of the junction left unmatched.

V and J are TRBV18 and TRBJ2-3; no clear D gene. The V gene's germline CDR1 is KGHSH and CDR2 LQKENI. The CDR3 runs 12 residues. Trimming removed 2 bases at V and 3 bases at J, with 3 bases between. CDR3 nucleotide sequence: TGTGCCAGCTCACCAGAGACAGATACGCAGTATTTT. Protein: CASSPETDTQYF.

This clone was picked up one time. The chain has TRBV6-4 and TRBJ1-1, with a possible D match to TRBD1 (5 bases). The CDR3 sequence is 16 residues long. The V gene lost 6 bases and the J gene lost 0 bases, with 17 bases spanning the gap. Germline CDR1 reads MRHNA; CDR2 reads SNTAGT. In DNA form, the CDR3 reads TGTGCCAGCAGACCGACAGCTAAGGAAATGAACACTGAAGCTTTCTTT. It is translated as CASRPTAKEMNTEAFF.

The V gene is TRBV4-1, the J gene TRBJ2-7; 7 nucleotides line up with TRBD2. V was pared by 1 base and J by 2 bases, with 5 bases of the junction left unmatched. There are 15 residues in the CDR3. Germline V gives CDR1 MGHRA, CDR2 YSYEKL. The DNA of the CDR3 is TGCGCCAGCAGCCAAGTCCCCGGGACTACCTACGAGCAGTACTTC. Its translation is CASSQVPGTTYEQYF.

This clone appeared a single time. The chain is built from TRBV7-6 and TRBJ1-1; TRBD1 matches at 7 bases. V was pared by 5 bases and J by 2 bases, with 2 bases of the junction left unmatched. The germline gives CDR1 SGHVS, CDR2 FNYEAQ. The CDR3 loop spans 13 amino acids. This CDR3 is CASSGDSNTEAFF. DNA for the CDR3: TGTGCCAGCAGCGGGGACAGCAACACTGAAGCTTTCTTT.

This clone came up a few times. The rearrangement joins TRBV19 to TRBJ1-5; no firm D call. Trimming took 9 bases from V and 0 from J, leaving 6 bases between them. This CDR3 region has 12 residues. Germline CDR1 and CDR2: LNHDA and SQIVND (reference sequence). The CDR3, as DNA: TGTGCCAGCCAGGATAGCAATCAGCCCCAGCATTTT. It codes for CASQDSNQPQHF.

The genes are TRBV5-8 and TRBJ1-5, with 10 positions matching TRBD1. V dropped 5 bases and J dropped 9; count of bases not matched to a gene: 2. The CDR3 is 12 residues long. CDR1 and CDR2 from the germline V gene are SGHTS and YDEGEE. CDR3 residues: CASRGQGRPQHF. The CDR3 DNA follows: TGTGCCAGCAGGGGACAGGGGAGGCCCCAGCATTTT.

The gene calls are TRBV27 and TRBJ2-3, with TRBD2 matching over 7 bases. J gave up 4 bases and V 5 bases, and 15 bases lay outside the gene matches. Germline V gene data show CDR1 as MNHEY and CDR2 as SMNVEV (reference sequence). The CDR3 runs to 17 residues. CDR3 loop: CASSPLLGGRDADTQYF. CDR3 DNA sequence: TGTGCCAGCAGTCCCCTCCTGGGCGGGAGAGATGCAGATACGCAGTATTTT.

The chain links TRBV4-2 to TRBJ1-2; D is perhaps TRBD1 (6 bases). This CDR3 spans 14 amino acids. Trimming removed 4 bases at V and 6 bases at J, with 15 bases between. Germline CDR1 is LGHNA and CDR2 is YNFKEQ. The CDR3 reads CASSRLTGLDGYTF. DNA for the CDR3: TGTGCCAGCAGCCGACTAACAGGGTTGGATGGCTACACCTTC.

CDR3 sequence (DNA): TGTGCCAGTAGCCTCGGGACTCTCGAGGCCGGGGAGCTGTTTTTT. Translation gives CASSLGTLEAGELFF. This chain uses TRBV19 with TRBJ2-2, with D perhaps matching TRBD2 (6 bases). The CDR3 length is 15 residues. Germline V gene data show CDR1 as LNHDA and CDR2 as SQIVND (reference sequence). V was cut by 6 bases and J by 6 bases, with 17 bases left in between.

The CDR3 nucleotides are TGCGCCAGCAGTGAGGTCGGGAGCGATGAGCAGTTCTTC. Its protein is CASSEVGSDEQFF. The rearrangement joins TRBV10-1 to TRBJ2-1, with a tentative D call TRBD2 (6 bases). The V end was cut by 2 bases, the J end by 8 bases, with 10 bases between. Germline V gives CDR1 WNHNN, CDR2 SYGVQD (reference sequence). This CDR3 is 13 amino acids long.

This chain uses TRBV4-2 with TRBJ2-1, with TRBD2 matching over 10 bases. The germline CDR1 and CDR2 sequences are LGHNA and YNFKEQ. Germline trimming cut 1 base from V and 4 bases from J; bases unmatched to any gene: 10. The CDR3 extends over 18 amino acids. The CDR3, as DNA: TGTGCCAGCAGCCAAGGGGGGAGCGGGGGGGTACGGTACAATGAGCAGTTCTTC. Its translation: CASSQGGSGGVRYNEQFF.

The CDR3 nucleotides are TGTGCCAGCAGGGGGGCACCCACTGCTGGAAACACCATATATTTT. It translates to CASRGAPTAGNTIYF. The V call is TRBV7-3, the J call TRBJ1-3, with D perhaps TRBD1 (6 bases). Per the germline V gene, CDR1 is SGHTA and CDR2 is FQGTGA. Trimming took off 6 bases at V and 2 bases at J, with 14 bases between the two ends. The CDR3 runs 15 residues.

The genes are TRBV7-2 and TRBJ1-5; D is perhaps TRBD1 (5 bases). This CDR3 has 12 residues. Germline values: CDR1 SGHTA, CDR2 FQGNSA. Trimming removed 5 bases at V and 8 bases at J, with 10 bases between. CDR3 loop: CASSRGGEPQHF. The CDR3 nucleotides are TGTGCCAGCAGCCGGGGAGGGGAGCCCCAGCATTTT.

CDR3 DNA sequence: TGCGCCAGCAGCTCCCATAGGACTAGCGGGAGGGCCTACGAGCAGTACTTC. Its translation: CASSSHRTSGRAYEQYF. V and J are TRBV5-1 and TRBJ2-7, with TRBD2 matching over 15 bases. Per germline, CDR1 SGHRS and CDR2 YFSETQ. CDR3 length equals 17 residues. Unmatched junction bases numbered 6, after V lost 3 bases and J lost 2 bases.

The chain joins TRBV5-1 to TRBJ2-3; 12 positions agree with TRBD2. Germline V gene sequence: CDR1 SGHRS, CDR2 YFSETQ. The V gene end was trimmed by 2 bases and the J gene end by 1 base; junction bases not matched to a gene: 2. This CDR3 region has 16 residues. CDR3 residues: CASSLLAGGRTDTQYF. DNA of the CDR3: TGCGCCAGCAGCTTACTAGCGGGGGGTCGCACAGATACGCAGTATTTT.

This chain joins TRBV2 and TRBJ1-6; TRBD1 might be the D (6 bases). The CDR3 is 13 residues long. CDR1 and CDR2 (germline): SNHLY, FYNNEI. V was pared by 8 bases and J by 8 bases, with 13 bases between. CDR3 bases: TGTGCCAGCCGTGGGGGCGGTTATTCACCCCTCCACTTT. This sequence encodes CASRGGGYSPLHF.

This clone came up a few times. This CDR3 is CASSRLAGEVVETQYF. The CDR3 DNA sequence: TGTGCCAGCAGCAGACTAGCGGGAGAAGTGGTGGAGACCCAGTACTTC. This chain joins TRBV11-1 and TRBJ2-5, with 12 bases aligning to TRBD2. The CDR3 extends over 16 amino acids. Germline trimming cut 5 bases from V and 5 bases from J; bases unmatched to any gene: 9. Germline V gene data show CDR1 as SGHAT and CDR2 as FQDESV (reference sequence).